This T cell receptor beta chain is drawn from a study of human T cells and chemical hapten exposure. Overall study context: Each week of the roughly 23-week study, patients had diphenylcyclopropenone applied to the scalp. Study findings and constraints: The donors suffered from alopecia, so their immune response may not match that of healthy people. Patch test score was positively correlated with the counts of PT1 expanded TCRs.

Germline lookup yields CDR1 SNHLY and CDR2 FYNNEI. The CDR3 has 13 amino acids. Deletions cut 8 bases from V and 0 bases from J, with 10 bases between. MiXCR was run by TCRdb on the RACE reads, yielding one entry per CDR3 protein. The table shows under 450,000 distinct CDR3 sequences, with approximately 5.1% occurring only once. This clonotype showed up many times. What it binds is unknown. The time point: patch test 1, 2 weeks after DPC sensitization. Specified treatment: therapeutic diphenylcyclopropenone sensitization with weekly scalp DPC. Blood draws came first, before each patch test. This receptor was identified in a woman aged 45-59 years with alopecia areata. Some clones in this sample may be carry-over from other donors' samples. V and J are TRBV2 and TRBJ1-1; tentatively, D is TRBD1 (6 bases). The material was whole blood, obtained in connection with sensitization to the hapten diphenylcyclopropenone (DPC). The CDR3 region is CASQGQLNTEAFF. Here the CDR3 DNA reads TGTGCCAGCCAGGGACAACTGAACACTGAAGCTTTCTTT.